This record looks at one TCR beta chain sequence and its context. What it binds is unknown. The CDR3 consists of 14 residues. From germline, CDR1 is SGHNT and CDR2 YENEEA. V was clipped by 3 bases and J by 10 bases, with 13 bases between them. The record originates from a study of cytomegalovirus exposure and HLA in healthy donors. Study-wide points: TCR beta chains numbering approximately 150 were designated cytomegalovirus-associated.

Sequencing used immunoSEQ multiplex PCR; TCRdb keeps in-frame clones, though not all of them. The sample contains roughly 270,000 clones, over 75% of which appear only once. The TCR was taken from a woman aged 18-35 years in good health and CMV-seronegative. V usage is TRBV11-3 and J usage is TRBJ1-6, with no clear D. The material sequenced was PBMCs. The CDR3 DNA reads TGTGCCAGCAGCTTCGACGGCGCAGGCTCACCCCTCCACTTT. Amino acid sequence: CASSFDGAGSPLHF.